Sequencing of this T cell receptor (beta chain) was carried out in a study of technical replicates of blood from a handful of donors. Profiling relied on immunoSEQ multiplex PCR, and the TCRdb table lists in-frame clones only, not all of them. The sample shows around 85,000 clones, about 95% of them seen only once. CDR1 is SGHNT, CDR2 YYREEE, per germline (reference sequence). The CDR3 has 14 amino acids. The V segment lost 0 bases and the J segment 6 bases; nucleotides outside the gene matches: 2. Sample: T cells isolated from PBMCs. The receptor comes from a human donor in good health. The chain joins TRBV5-4 to TRBJ2-2; 7 bases line up with TRBD2. The CDR3 spells CASSLAGRAGELFF. CDR3 sequence (DNA): TGTGCCAGCAGCTTGGCAGGGAGGGCCGGGGAGCTGTTTTTT.